A single sample gave rise to the 2 T cell receptor beta chains below, sequenced in a study of human T cells and chemical hapten exposure listed by TCRdb under 2021. Library preparation used RACE. Sequencer: NextSeq 500. The raw public reads went through TCRdb reprocessing: fastp at Q25, MiXCR clone calling, in-frame beta chains kept. Merged by CDR3 protein, the rows form single entries marked with the most common genes and DNA. In all, the sample holds roughly 82,000 distinct CDR3 sequences, and 10% to 15% of those were seen once. 3.5% of the sample belongs to the ten largest clones. Per the publication, the time point label means: patch test 1, 2 weeks after DPC sensitization. The intended sense of this specimen's treatment or condition label: therapeutic diphenylcyclopropenone sensitization with weekly scalp DPC. Material: whole blood, obtained in connection with sensitization to the hapten diphenylcyclopropenone (DPC). Receptors were obtained from a woman aged 60-75 years with alopecia areata. Some clones in this sample may be carry-over from other donors' samples.

The chain is built from TRBV10-3 and TRBJ1-2; D gene unclear. V was pared by 8 bases and J by 10 bases, with 20 bases between. CDR3 length equals 13 residues. From germline, CDR1 is ENHRY and CDR2 SYGVKD. CDR3 DNA: TGTGCCATCGGGCCCAGGACGGGCTTTGACTACACCTTC. Protein product: CAIGPRTGFDYTF.

This clonotype has a count of ten or more. The V gene is TRBV5-4, the J gene TRBJ2-5; TRBD1 matches 8 bases. The trim removed 2 bases at V and 5 bases at J, leaving 8 bases unmatched. Germline lookup yields CDR1 SGHNT and CDR2 YYREEE (reference sequence). The CDR3 covers 15 residues. Written as DNA, the CDR3 is TGTGCCAGCAGCTTCGGACAGGGTGTAGGGGAGACCCAGTACTTC. It encodes CASSFGQGVGETQYF.